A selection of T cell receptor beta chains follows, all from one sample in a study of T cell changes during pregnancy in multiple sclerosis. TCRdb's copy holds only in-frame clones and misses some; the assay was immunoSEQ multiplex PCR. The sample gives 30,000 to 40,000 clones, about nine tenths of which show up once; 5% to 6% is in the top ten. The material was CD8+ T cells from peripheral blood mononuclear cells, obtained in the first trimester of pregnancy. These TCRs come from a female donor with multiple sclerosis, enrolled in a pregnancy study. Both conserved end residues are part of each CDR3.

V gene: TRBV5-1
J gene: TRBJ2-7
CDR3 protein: CASSFGGNLNEQYF

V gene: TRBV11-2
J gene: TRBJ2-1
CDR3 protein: CASSAREGYNEQFF

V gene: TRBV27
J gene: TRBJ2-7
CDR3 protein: CASSPGTGGWEQYF

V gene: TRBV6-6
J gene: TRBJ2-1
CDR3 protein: CASSYSGLAGGHEQFF

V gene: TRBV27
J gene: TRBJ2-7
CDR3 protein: CASSLPGGEQYF

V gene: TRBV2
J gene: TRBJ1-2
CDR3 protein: CASSELAFYGYTF

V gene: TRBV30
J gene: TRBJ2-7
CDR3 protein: CAPQRGTYEQYF

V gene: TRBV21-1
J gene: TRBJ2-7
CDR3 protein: CASSKGGLAQLPYEQYF

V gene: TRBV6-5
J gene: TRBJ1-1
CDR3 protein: CASSYDGETEAFF

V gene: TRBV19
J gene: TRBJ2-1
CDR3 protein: CASSIDLGGLAFGNEQFF

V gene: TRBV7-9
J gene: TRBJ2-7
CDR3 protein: CASSLAAGTGNEQYF

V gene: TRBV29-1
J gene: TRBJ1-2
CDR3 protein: CSVEDAGQGREYGYTF

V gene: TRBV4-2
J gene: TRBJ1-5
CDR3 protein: CASSQEWASVGQVNSHINPQHF

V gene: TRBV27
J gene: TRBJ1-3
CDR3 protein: CASHGDSGNTIYF

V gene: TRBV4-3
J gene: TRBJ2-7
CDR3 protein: CASSQERTGSYEQYF

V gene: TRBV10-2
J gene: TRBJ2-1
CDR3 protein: CASTVLAGGRFAEQFF

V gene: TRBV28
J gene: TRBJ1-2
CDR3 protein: CASSPTAGVYGYTF

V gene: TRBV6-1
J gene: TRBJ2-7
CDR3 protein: CASCSLQTYEQYF

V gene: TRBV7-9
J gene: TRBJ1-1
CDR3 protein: CASSLSRWSVHTEAFF

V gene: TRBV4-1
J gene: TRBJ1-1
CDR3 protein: CASSQVDREGTEAFF

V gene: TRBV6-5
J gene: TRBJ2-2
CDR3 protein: CASRLAENTGELFF

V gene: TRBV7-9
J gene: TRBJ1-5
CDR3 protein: CASSPDRGRFQPQHF

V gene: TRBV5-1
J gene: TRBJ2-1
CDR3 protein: CASSLEGGVGDEQFF

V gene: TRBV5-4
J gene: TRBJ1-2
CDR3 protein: CASTLRQGDYGYTF

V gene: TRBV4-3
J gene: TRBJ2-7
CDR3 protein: CASSQGRFYEQYF

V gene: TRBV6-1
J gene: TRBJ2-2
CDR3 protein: CASSGLAGANTGELFF

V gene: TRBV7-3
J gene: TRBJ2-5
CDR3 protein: CASSSNPGQQETQYF

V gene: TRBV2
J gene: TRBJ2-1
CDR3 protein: CASSYALYNEQFF

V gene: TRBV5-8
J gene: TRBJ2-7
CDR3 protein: CASSLGTGKGYYEQYF

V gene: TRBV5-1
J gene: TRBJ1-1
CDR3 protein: CASSVGQGNTEAFF

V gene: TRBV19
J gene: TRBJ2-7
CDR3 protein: CASSILPYEQYF

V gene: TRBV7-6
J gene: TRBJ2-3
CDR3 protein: CASRGQGPWEAQYF